The rows below give T cell receptor beta chains drawn from one sample of a study of early T cells in non-severe SARS-CoV-2 infection. From the 5' RACE reads, TCRdb called clonotypes with MiXCR, one entry per CDR3 protein. The sample shows around 50,000 distinct CDR3 sequences, roughly 13% of them seen only once. Specimen: whole blood. These receptors came from an adult who was a healthcare worker with PCR-confirmed SARS-CoV-2 infection or an uninfected control (not recorded which). The CDR3 runs from the conserved cysteine through the conserved F or W. D genes are given only for firm matches. The size of a clone is reported for some rows only, either as once, few or many, or as a class for expanded clones.

CDR3	DNA	size	D	V	J
CASKVLRYEQYF	TGTGCCAGTAAGGTCTTGAGATACGAGCAGTACTTC	many	-	TRBV19	TRBJ2-7
CASSPAVSSTDTQYF	TGTGCCAGCAGCCCGGCGGTCTCTAGCACAGATACGCAGTATTTT	many	-	TRBV5-4	TRBJ2-3
CASSQDGQGIREQYF	TGTGCCAGCAGCCAAGACGGACAGGGAATCCGCGAGCAGTACTTC	few	TRBD1	TRBV9	TRBJ2-7
CSVVIGIGYTF	TGCAGCGTTGTTATAGGGATTGGCTACACCTTC	many	-	TRBV29-1	TRBJ1-2
CASSLRDSGSPLHF	TGTGCCAGCAGCTTGCGGGACTCCGGTTCACCCCTCCACTTT	medium-sized	-	TRBV5-6	TRBJ1-6
CASRLATDTQYF	TGTGCCAGCCGGCTAGCGACAGATACGCAGTATTTT	many	-	TRBV11-3	TRBJ2-3
CASSGGFESNTF	TGCGCCAGCAGTGGGGGATTCGAGAGTAACACCTTC	-	-	TRBV10-2	TRBJ1-2
CASSLKAGTSGTGGTGELFF	TGTGCCAGCAGCTTAAAGGCTGGGACTAGCGGAACCGGGGGAACCGGGGAGCTGTTTTTT	many	TRBD2	TRBV7-6	TRBJ2-2
CASGVSSYEQYF	TGTGCCAGCGGGGTTAGCTCCTACGAGCAGTACTTC	-	-	TRBV3-1	TRBJ2-7
CASSEGSSFYNEQFF	TGTGCCAGCAGTGAGGGGAGTTCGTTCTACAATGAGCAGTTCTTC	-	-	TRBV2	TRBJ2-1
CASSYSGLAGGTDTQYF	TGTGCCAGCAGTTACTCGGGACTAGCGGGAGGAACAGATACGCAGTATTTT	-	TRBD2	TRBV6-5	TRBJ2-3
CASSQGAATAGAYEQYF	TGTGCCAGCAGCCAAGGTGCGGCGACGGCCGGAGCCTACGAGCAGTACTTC	many	-	TRBV4-2	TRBJ2-7
CAWSRQPTEAFF	TGTGCCTGGAGTCGACAGCCCACTGAAGCTTTCTTT	few	-	TRBV30	TRBJ1-1
CATSRDEQGSWGEQFF	TGTGCCACCAGCAGAGATGAACAGGGAAGTTGGGGTGAGCAGTTCTTC	many	-	TRBV15	TRBJ2-1
CASSSPGFGNTIYF	TGTGCCAGCAGCTCACCGGGTTTCGGAAACACCATATATTTT	-	-	TRBV11-1	TRBJ1-3
CAWKSLAGTEQFF	TGTGCCTGGAAGAGCCTAGCGGGAACCGAGCAGTTCTTC	-	TRBD2	TRBV30	TRBJ2-1
CASSSGRFWEQYF	TGTGCCAGCAGTTCCGGTAGGTTCTGGGAGCAGTACTTC	-	-	TRBV12-3/TRBV12-4	TRBJ2-7
CASSPGAGGLFEQFF	TGTGCCAGCAGTCCCGGGGCGGGAGGGCTCTTTGAGCAGTTCTTC	many	TRBD2	TRBV12-3/TRBV12-4	TRBJ2-1
CASSEAWSGTGELFF	TGTGCCAGCAGTGAAGCATGGAGTGGGACCGGGGAGCTGTTTTTT	-	-	TRBV2	TRBJ2-2
CASSLSGGPNEQFF	TGTGCCAGCAGCTTGTCGGGAGGCCCCAATGAGCAGTTCTTC	-	TRBD2	TRBV11-3	TRBJ2-1
CASSRETGTGTEQYF	TGTGCCAGCAGCCGAGAAACCGGGACAGGGACCGAGCAGTACTTC	few	TRBD1	TRBV9	TRBJ2-7
CASSPGTALQPQHF	TGTGCCAGCTCACCCGGGACAGCCCTTCAGCCCCAGCATTTT	many	TRBD1	TRBV18	TRBJ1-5
CASSPRTVQETQYF	TGTGCCAGCAGCCCACGGACAGTTCAAGAGACCCAGTACTTC	many	-	TRBV7-9	TRBJ2-5
CASSPEGGMVWDEQFF	TGTGCCAGCAGCCCCGAGGGCGGTATGGTATGGGATGAGCAGTTCTTC	many	-	TRBV7-8	TRBJ2-1
CASSPASTSGNNEQFF	TGTGCCAGCAGCCCCGCGAGTACTAGCGGAAACAATGAGCAGTTCTTC	many	TRBD2	TRBV11-2	TRBJ2-1
CASRLALAKNIQYF	TGTGCCAGCAGATTAGCTCTAGCCAAAAACATTCAGTACTTC	-	-	TRBV6-1	TRBJ2-4
CASAPGAGSGANVLTF	TGTGCTAGTGCCCCGGGTGCGGGGTCTGGGGCCAACGTCCTGACTTTC	many	-	TRBV12-5	TRBJ2-6
CASSIQRGTDTQYF	TGTGCCAGCTCCATCCAGCGGGGGACAGATACGCAGTATTTT	-	TRBD2	TRBV28	TRBJ2-3
CSVEGGRGADTQYF	TGCAGCGTTGAAGGCGGGCGGGGGGCGGATACGCAGTATTTT	-	TRBD2	TRBV29-1	TRBJ2-3
CASSFWGFETQYF	TGTGCCAGCAGCTTCTGGGGATTTGAGACCCAGTACTTC	medium-sized	-	TRBV11-2	TRBJ2-5
CASSETSGSPDEQYF	TGTGCCAGCAGCGAAACTAGCGGCTCCCCAGACGAGCAGTACTTC	few	TRBD2	TRBV9	TRBJ2-7
CASSRPGAYTGELFF	TGTGCCAGCAGCCGCCCGGGAGCGTACACCGGGGAGCTGTTTTTT	many	-	TRBV12-3/TRBV12-4	TRBJ2-2
CASSVGDHSNEQFF	TGTGCCAGCAGCGTAGGGGACCACTCCAATGAGCAGTTCTTC	few	-	TRBV9	TRBJ2-1
CASSNRGTKKETQYF	TGTGCCAGCAGTAATCGGGGGACCAAAAAAGAGACCCAGTACTTC	many	-	TRBV2	TRBJ2-5
CASSFKLEETQYF	TGTGCCAGCAGCTTTAAACTAGAAGAGACCCAGTACTTC	many	-	TRBV5-4	TRBJ2-5
CSAGGLAGDEQYF	TGCAGTGCTGGGGGACTAGCGGGAGACGAGCAGTACTTC	many	TRBD2	TRBV20-1	TRBJ2-7
CASSLKASGATGAGELFF	TGTGCCAGCAGCTTAAAGGCTAGCGGGGCTACCGGGGCCGGGGAGCTGTTTTTT	few	TRBD2	TRBV7-3	TRBJ2-2
CSAGQGETEAFF	TGCAGCGCGGGACAGGGTGAGACTGAAGCTTTTTTT	many	TRBD1	TRBV29-1	TRBJ1-1
CASSPPPQSYEQYF	TGTGCCAGCAGCCCCCCACCCCAGAGCTACGAGCAGTACTTC	few	-	TRBV11-2	TRBJ2-7